The 8 T cell receptor beta chains below were found in one sample sequenced in a study of Ad26.COV2.S vaccination and SARS-CoV-2 variants. Treatment here: about 20 received Ad26.COV2.S at low or high dose, single or two shots; roughly 5 received placebo; per-sample allocation not given. Sampling took place 63 days after the first vaccine or placebo injection. TCRdb's table, derived via immunoSEQ multiplex PCR, lists solely in-frame clones and lacks some. The sample contains about 330,000 clones, 90% of which appear only once. The sample in question was peripheral blood, obtained in a trial of Ad26.COV2.S vaccine versus placebo. The receptors derive from a person between 18 and 60 years old who received the Ad26.COV2.S COVID-19 vaccine or a placebo.

This clone was counted once. The genes are TRBV19 and TRBJ1-2; no clear D. V lost 4 bases to trimming and J lost 2 bases, with 11 bases between them. The germline V gene has CDR1 LNHDA and CDR2 SQIVND (reference sequence). This CDR3 comprises 14 residues. The CDR3 sequence: CASSTGVGNYGYTF. Written as DNA, the CDR3 is TGTGCCAGTAGTACCGGCGTGGGAAACTATGGCTACACCTTC.

The chain employs TRBV7-9 and TRBJ2-7; D might be TRBD2 (7 bases). CDR3 length: 15 amino acids. Between the trimmed V and J ends, which lost 4 bases and 7 bases, there was a span of 20 bases. The germline CDR1 and CDR2 sequences are SEHNR and FQNEAQ (reference sequence). The CDR3 DNA reads as TGTGCCAGCAGCTCGGGGGGCCCGCGCGGACGGGAGCAGTACTTC. It is translated as CASSSGGPRGREQYF. Filled out from reference TRBV7-9 and TRBJ2-7, the complete variable domain reads DTGVSQNPRHKITKRGQNVTFRCDPISEHNRLYWYRQTLGQGPEFLTYFQNEAQLEKSRLLSDRFSAERPKGSFSTLEIQRTEQGDSAMYLCASSSGGPRGREQYFGPGTRLTVT.

The gene calls are TRBV7-9 and TRBJ2-6, with D unclear. The CDR3 extends over 13 amino acids. V was cut by 5 bases and J by 4 bases, with 6 bases left in between. The V gene's germline CDR1 is SEHNR and CDR2 FQNEAQ (reference sequence). CDR3 protein: CASSIEGANVLTF. The CDR3 DNA follows: TGTGCCAGCAGCATCGAGGGGGCCAACGTCCTGACTTTC.

The V gene is TRBV4-1, the J gene TRBJ1-2, with 11 bases that match TRBD1. There are 16 residues in the CDR3. Germline lookup yields CDR1 MGHRA and CDR2 YSYEKL. V trimming: 1 base; J trimming: 5 bases; junction bases outside the gene matches: 6. The CDR3 loop is CASSQGTGGRLYGYTF. CDR3 nucleotides: TGCGCCAGCAGCCAAGGGACAGGGGGCAGACTGTATGGCTACACCTTC.

J is TRBJ1-2 and V is TRBV5-4, with TRBD1 identical over 7 bases. V shed 5 bases, J shed 7 bases, and the junction held 11 bases outside the gene matches. Germline V gene lookup returns CDR1 SGHNT and CDR2 YYREEE (reference sequence). The CDR3 is 14 amino acids. The CDR3 spells CASSWYGQAFGYTF. CDR3 DNA: TGTGCCAGCAGTTGGTATGGACAGGCGTTTGGCTACACCTTC.

The chain joins TRBV3-1 (or the pseudogene TRBV3-2) to TRBJ1-4; D possibly corresponds to TRBD1 (5 bases). The CDR3 is 15 amino acids. The V and J ends lost 8 bases and 6 bases respectively, with 19 bases between them. Germline values: CDR1 LGHDT, CDR2 YNNKEL (reference sequence). The CDR3 DNA sequence: TGTGCCAGCCGCCGAGCCTGGGGCCAACATGAAAAACTGTTTTTT. Encoded protein: CASRRAWGQHEKLFF.

The genes are TRBV19 and TRBJ1-2; D may be TRBD1 (5 bases). The length of the CDR3 is 16 residues. The V gene lost 3 bases and the J gene lost 4 bases, with 18 bases spanning the gap. Germline V CDR1 and CDR2: LNHDA, SQIVND (reference sequence). CDR3 in DNA: TGTGCCAGTAGTATTAGGGACTTCTCCTACGGCTATGGCTACACCTTC. Its translation: CASSIRDFSYGYGYTF.

The V and J genes are TRBV7-2 and TRBJ2-7; TRBD1 is a possible D gene (6 bases). V dropped 0 bases and J dropped 3 bases, with 15 bases sitting between them. This CDR3 comprises 16 residues. Germline V gives CDR1 SGHTA, CDR2 FQGNSA. CDR3 region: CASSLAYRTDSYEQYF. CDR3 in DNA: TGTGCCAGCAGCTTAGCTTATAGGACGGACAGCTACGAGCAGTACTTC.